This TCR beta chain was documented in a study of tumor-infiltrating lymphocytes in oesophageal squamous cell carcinoma. The CDR3 has 15 residues. CDR1 is SGHVT, CDR2 SQSDAQ, per germline. MiXCR, run by TCRdb on the reads, gives a single entry per CDR3 protein. The sample includes approximately 10,000 distinct CDR3 sequences, more than 55% of them seen just once. This sequence originates from a female donor with esophageal squamous cell carcinoma. Sequenced sample: blood. The rearrangement uses TRBV7-4 and TRBJ1-4; tentative D call: TRBD2 (5 bases). Gene TRBJ2-2 matches the end of the DNA better, so the J call may be wrong. The CDR3 sequence: CASSFYGDNTGELFF. The CDR3 bases are TGTGCCAGCAGCTTCTACGGGGATAACACCGGGGAGCTGTTTTTT.